These 10 T cell receptor beta chains were all obtained from the same sample, sequenced in a study of cytomegalovirus exposure and HLA in healthy donors. Produced via immunoSEQ multiplex PCR; TCRdb's table is partial and in-frame only. The sample lists about 130,000 clones; nearly 90% were seen once. The sample taken for sequencing was PBMCs. The source of these receptors is a man aged 25-45 years in good health and CMV-seronegative.

The rearrangement joins TRBV29-1 to TRBJ1-5; unclear D gene. The V end lost 0 bases, the J end lost 6 bases, and 9 bases lay between the germline ends. There are 13 residues in the CDR3. The germline CDR1 and CDR2 sequences are SQVTM and ANQGSEA. Here the CDR3 reads CSVEEISGQPQHF. CDR3 nucleotides: TGCAGCGTTGAAGAGATTAGTGGTCAGCCCCAGCATTTT.

The chain employs TRBV6-5 and TRBJ1-1, with D possibly TRBD1 on 5 matching bases. CDR3 length: 16 amino acids. The germline V and J ends were trimmed by 2 bases and 1 base, with 14 bases remaining between them. Germline V gene data show CDR1 as MNHEY and CDR2 as SVGAGI. The CDR3 loop reads CASSYGWGSRNTEAFF. As DNA, the CDR3 is TGTGCCAGCAGTTACGGTTGGGGCAGCCGGAACACTGAAGCTTTCTTT.

This chain connects TRBV7-9 to TRBJ2-3, with TRBD2 identical over 11 bases. The CDR3 is made up of 16 amino acids. V gave up 5 bases and J gave up 6 bases; unmatched junction bases: 10. Germline V gene lookup returns CDR1 SEHNR and CDR2 FQNEAQ (reference sequence). The CDR3 reads CASSQGLAGGMDTQYF. The CDR3 region has the DNA TGTGCCAGCAGCCAGGGCCTAGCGGGGGGTATGGATACGCAGTATTTT.

V and J are TRBV6-6 and TRBJ2-1; 10 bases line up with TRBD2. The CDR3 extends over 14 amino acids. From germline, CDR1 is MNHNY and CDR2 SVGAGI (reference sequence). V shed 6 bases, J shed 9 bases, and the junction held 8 bases outside the gene matches. The CDR3 DNA follows: TGTGCCAGCAGGGAGCGGGGGGGCCAGGTTGAGCAGTTCTTC. As protein: CASRERGGQVEQFF.

The chain has TRBV2 and TRBJ1-6; 9 nucleotides line up with TRBD1. Germline V gene data show CDR1 as SNHLY and CDR2 as FYNNEI. After removal of 4 bases from V and 9 bases from J, the junction contained 4 bases not matched to a gene. The CDR3 spans 14 residues. CDR3 loop: CASSVGQGGSPLHF. CDR3 bases: TGTGCCAGCAGTGTGGGACAGGGCGGTTCACCCCTCCACTTT.

The V and J genes are TRBV2 and TRBJ1-6; D remains ambiguous. The CDR3 loop spans 13 amino acids. Germline V lookup: CDR1 SNHLY, CDR2 FYNNEI. V was shortened by 4 bases and J by 3 bases, with 4 bases between the two germline ends. The DNA for the CDR3 is TGTGCCAGCAGTGTCGGCTATAATTCACCCCTCCACTTT. Its translation is CASSVGYNSPLHF.

CDR3 sequence: CASSIQGGGMVEKLFF. The CDR3 bases are TGCGCCAGCAGCATCCAAGGGGGGGGTATGGTTGAAAAACTGTTTTTT. The gene calls are TRBV4-3 and TRBJ1-4; D perhaps matches TRBD1 (6 bases). The germline CDR1 and CDR2 sequences are LGHNA and YSLEER. Trimming stripped 5 bases from V and 7 bases from J, with 20 bases between. CDR3 length: 16 residues.

V usage is TRBV18 and J usage is TRBJ2-1, with a weak D call TRBD1 (6 bases). The V end was cut by 5 bases, the J end by 3 bases, with 14 bases between. CDR1 and CDR2 from the germline V gene are KGHSH and LQKENI. This CDR3 comprises 15 residues. CDR3 in amino acids: CASSFGQGFYNEQFF. The CDR3 DNA reads as TGTGCCAGCTCATTCGGGCAGGGGTTCTACAATGAGCAGTTCTTC.

The V and J genes are TRBV6-5 and TRBJ2-7; maybe TRBD1 (6 bases). The CDR3 contains 12 residues. V was cut by 8 bases and J by 7 bases, with 15 bases left in between. CDR1 is MNHEY and CDR2 is SVGAGI in the germline V gene. CDR3 protein: CASEGPTGEQYF. In nucleotides, the CDR3 is TGTGCCAGCGAGGGCCCAACAGGGGAGCAGTACTTC.

The table lists this clone with a count of one. The chain couples TRBV6-5 to TRBJ1-5; the D is unclear. Looked up from germline, CDR1 is MNHEY and CDR2 is SVGAGI. The CDR3 is made up of 13 amino acids. Trimming stripped 2 bases from V and 4 bases from J, with 6 bases between. In DNA, the CDR3 is TGTGCCAGCAGTTACGCAGGAAATCAGCCCCAGCATTTT. The encoded protein is CASSYAGNQPQHF.